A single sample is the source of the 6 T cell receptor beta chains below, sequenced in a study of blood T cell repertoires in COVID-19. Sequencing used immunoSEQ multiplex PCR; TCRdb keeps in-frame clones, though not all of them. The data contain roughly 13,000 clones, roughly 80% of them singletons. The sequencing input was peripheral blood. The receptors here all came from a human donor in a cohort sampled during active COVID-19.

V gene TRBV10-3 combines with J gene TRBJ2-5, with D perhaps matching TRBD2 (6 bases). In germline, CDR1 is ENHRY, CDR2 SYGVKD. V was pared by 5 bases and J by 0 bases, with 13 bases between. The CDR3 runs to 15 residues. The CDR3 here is CAISLSGAYQETQYF. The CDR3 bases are TGTGCCATCAGTCTCTCGGGAGCGTACCAAGAGACCCAGTACTTC.

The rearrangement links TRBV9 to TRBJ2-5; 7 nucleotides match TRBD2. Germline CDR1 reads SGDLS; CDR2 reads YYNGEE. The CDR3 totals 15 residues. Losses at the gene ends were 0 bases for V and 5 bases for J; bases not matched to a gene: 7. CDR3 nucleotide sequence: TGTGCCAGCAGCGTAGGTGACGTGCGGGGGGAGACCCAGTACTTC. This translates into CASSVGDVRGETQYF.

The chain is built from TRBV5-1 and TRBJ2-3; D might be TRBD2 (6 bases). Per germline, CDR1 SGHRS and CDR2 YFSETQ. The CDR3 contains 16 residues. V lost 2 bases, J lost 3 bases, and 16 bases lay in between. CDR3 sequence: CASSFGHPAGTDTQYF. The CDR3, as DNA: TGCGCCAGCAGCTTCGGACACCCGGCGGGGACAGATACGCAGTATTTT.

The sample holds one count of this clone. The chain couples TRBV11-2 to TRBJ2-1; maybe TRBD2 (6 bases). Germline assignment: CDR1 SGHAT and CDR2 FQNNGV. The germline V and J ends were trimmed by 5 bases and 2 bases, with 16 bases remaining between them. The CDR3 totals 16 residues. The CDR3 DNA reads TGTGCCAGCAGCCTCACCCGCGGGGCCGCCTACAATGAGCAGTTCTTC. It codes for CASSLTRGAAYNEQFF. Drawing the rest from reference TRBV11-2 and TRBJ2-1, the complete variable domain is EAGVAQSPRYKIIEKRQSVAFWCNPISGHATLYWYQQILGQGPKLLIQFQNNGVVDDSQLPKDRFSAERLKGVDSTLKIQPAKLEDSAVYLCASSLTRGAAYNEQFFGPGTRLTVL.

CDR3 coding DNA: TGTGCCAGCAGCCCGGGGGTCTACCGGGTTCGTGAAAAACTGTTTTTT. Its protein product is CASSPGVYRVREKLFF. The chain joins TRBV5-8 to TRBJ1-4; tentative D call: TRBD1 (5 bases). V lost 4 bases and J lost 7, with 20 bases in between. There are 16 residues in the CDR3. Germline CDR1 is SGHTS and CDR2 is YDEGEE.

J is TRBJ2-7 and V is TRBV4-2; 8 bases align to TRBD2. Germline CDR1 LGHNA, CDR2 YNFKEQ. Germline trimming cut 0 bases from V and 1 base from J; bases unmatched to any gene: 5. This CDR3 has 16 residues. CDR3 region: CASSQDATGGSYEQYF. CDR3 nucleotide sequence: TGTGCCAGCAGCCAAGACGCAACGGGGGGGTCCTACGAGCAGTACTTC.